The clone carrying this T cell receptor beta chain was observed a single time. No antigen is known for it. The method was immunoSEQ multiplex PCR; TCRdb's version includes in-frame clones alone and lacks a portion of them. The repertoire holds more than 70,000 clones, 90% to 96% seen once, with 1.6% in the top ten. The source of the sample is a study of cytomegalovirus exposure and HLA in healthy donors. The wider study: The 120 or so validation repertoires were reported in a later analysis to have been generated on the same platform as the roughly 720 first-cohort repertoires.

The donors were part of the validation cohort, which consisted of over a hundred subjects and was separate from the first cohort of 666 subjects. The study's findings and limits: Most TCR sequences were uncommon, yet certain public TCRs appeared in many donors.

From germline, CDR1 is GTSNPN and CDR2 SVGIG (reference sequence). The CDR3 length is 14 residues. The V end lost 4 bases, the J end lost 1 base, and 10 bases lay between the germline ends. The sequencing input was PBMCs. The chain joins TRBV30 to TRBJ2-2, with D possibly being TRBD1 (6 bases). The clonotype originates from a man aged 18 to 29 in good health and CMV-seropositive. CDR3 in amino acids: CAWTGTLNTGELFF. The CDR3 DNA is TGTGCCTGGACCGGGACACTGAACACCGGGGAGCTGTTTTTT.